The rows below give T cell receptor beta chains drawn from one sample of a study of blood T cell repertoires in COVID-19. Here immunoSEQ multiplex PCR was the method, and the copy in TCRdb shows in-frame clones only, minus some. The data contain roughly 220,000 clones, about 87% of them singletons. The sequencing sample was made of PBMCs or T cells enriched from blood (not recorded which). These receptors were collected from a young woman who had recovered from COVID-19. CDR3s include the opening cysteine and the closing phenylalanine or tryptophan. Each record gives: CDR3 protein, CDR3 DNA, D gene, V gene, J gene, clone size. A D gene is named only where the DNA matches it firmly. Clone size is not always given. Where it is, it says once, few, many or a class for expanded clones.

CDR3aa: CASSQRTWGDTEAFF; CDR3nt: TGTGCCAGCAGCCAGCGAACCTGGGGGGACACTGAAGCTTTCTTT; d_gene: -; v_gene: TRBV3-1/TRBV3-2; j_gene: TRBJ1-1; abundance: -
CDR3aa: CSASSSMANSYEQYF; CDR3nt: TGCAGTGCTAGTTCGTCCATGGCAAACTCCTACGAGCAGTACTTC; d_gene: -; v_gene: TRBV20-1; j_gene: TRBJ2-7; abundance: -
CDR3aa: CAISGTGNSNQPQHF; CDR3nt: TGTGCCATCAGTGGGACGGGGAATAGCAATCAGCCCCAGCATTTT; d_gene: -; v_gene: TRBV10-3; j_gene: TRBJ1-5; abundance: few
CDR3aa: CASSPGTGTDTQYF; CDR3nt: TGTGCCAGCAGTCCCGGGACAGGGACAGATACGCAGTATTTT; d_gene: TRBD1; v_gene: TRBV6-4; j_gene: TRBJ2-3; abundance: -
CDR3aa: CASSLTDRPYGYTF; CDR3nt: TGTGCCAGCAGCCTAACCGACAGGCCCTATGGCTACACCTTC; d_gene: -; v_gene: TRBV11-2; j_gene: TRBJ1-2; abundance: -
CDR3aa: CASSQDTAGLTGNTIYF; CDR3nt: TGCGCCAGCAGCCAAGATACCGCGGGCCTGACCGGAAACACCATATATTTT; d_gene: -; v_gene: TRBV4-1; j_gene: TRBJ1-3; abundance: -
CDR3aa: CASSLGHLSSGANVLTF; CDR3nt: TGTGCCAGCAGCTTAGGACATCTTAGCTCTGGGGCCAACGTCCTGACTTTC; d_gene: -; v_gene: TRBV7-2; j_gene: TRBJ2-6; abundance: -
CDR3aa: CATSPRGLAGDNEQFF; CDR3nt: TGTGCCACCAGCCCCCGAGGACTAGCGGGGGACAATGAGCAGTTCTTC; d_gene: TRBD2; v_gene: TRBV15; j_gene: TRBJ2-1; abundance: -
CDR3aa: CASTAGTGYGYTF; CDR3nt: TGTGCCAGCACCGCCGGAACAGGCTATGGCTACACCTTC; d_gene: -; v_gene: TRBV2; j_gene: TRBJ1-2; abundance: -
CDR3aa: CASSLVLSGVADTQYF; CDR3nt: TGTGCCAGCAGCTTAGTTCTTAGCGGGGTCGCAGATACGCAGTATTTT; d_gene: TRBD2; v_gene: TRBV7-2; j_gene: TRBJ2-3; abundance: -
CDR3aa: CASSLVGTGANEQFF; CDR3nt: TGCGCCAGCAGCTTGGTAGGGACAGGGGCCAATGAGCAGTTCTTC; d_gene: TRBD1; v_gene: TRBV5-1; j_gene: TRBJ2-1; abundance: -
CDR3aa: CASQTASGETYEQYF; CDR3nt: TGTGCCAGCCAGACGGCTAGCGGGGAAACCTACGAGCAGTACTTC; d_gene: TRBD2; v_gene: TRBV19; j_gene: TRBJ2-7; abundance: -
CDR3aa: CASSERTESTEAFF; CDR3nt: TGCGCCAGCAGCGAGAGGACAGAGAGCACTGAAGCTTTCTTT; d_gene: -; v_gene: TRBV5-1; j_gene: TRBJ1-1; abundance: -
CDR3aa: CASSPHRVAGGKFF; CDR3nt: TGTGCCAGCAGCCCACATCGGGTGGCGGGTGGGAAGTTCTTC; d_gene: -; v_gene: TRBV7-8; j_gene: TRBJ2-1; abundance: -
CDR3aa: CASSRTGNAEAFF; CDR3nt: TGTGCCAGTAGTAGGACGGGGAACGCTGAAGCTTTCTTT; d_gene: -; v_gene: TRBV19; j_gene: TRBJ1-1; abundance: -
CDR3aa: CASSRKGRGRSDTQYF; CDR3nt: TGTGCCAGCAGCCGAAAGGGAAGGGGGCGGTCAGATACGCAGTATTTT; d_gene: TRBD1; v_gene: TRBV3-1/TRBV3-2; j_gene: TRBJ2-3; abundance: -
CDR3aa: CASSQDPGGPYEQYF; CDR3nt: TGCGCCAGCAGCCAAGACCCTGGGGGCCCCTACGAGCAGTACTTC; d_gene: -; v_gene: TRBV4-3; j_gene: TRBJ2-7; abundance: -